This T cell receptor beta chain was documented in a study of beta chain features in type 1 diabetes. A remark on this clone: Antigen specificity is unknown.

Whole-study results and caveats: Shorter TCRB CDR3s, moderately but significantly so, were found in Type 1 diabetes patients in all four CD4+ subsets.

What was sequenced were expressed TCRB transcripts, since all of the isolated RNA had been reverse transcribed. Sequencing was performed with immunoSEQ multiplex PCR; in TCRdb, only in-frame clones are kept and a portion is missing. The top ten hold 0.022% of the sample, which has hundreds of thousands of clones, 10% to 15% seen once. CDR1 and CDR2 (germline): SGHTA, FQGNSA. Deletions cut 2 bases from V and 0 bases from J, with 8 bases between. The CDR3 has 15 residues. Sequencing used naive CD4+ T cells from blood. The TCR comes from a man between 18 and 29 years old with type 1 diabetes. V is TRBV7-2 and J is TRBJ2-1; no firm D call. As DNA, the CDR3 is TGTGCCAGCAGCTTAAGATCCCCCTCCTACAATGAGCAGTTCTTC. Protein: CASSLRSPSYNEQFF.